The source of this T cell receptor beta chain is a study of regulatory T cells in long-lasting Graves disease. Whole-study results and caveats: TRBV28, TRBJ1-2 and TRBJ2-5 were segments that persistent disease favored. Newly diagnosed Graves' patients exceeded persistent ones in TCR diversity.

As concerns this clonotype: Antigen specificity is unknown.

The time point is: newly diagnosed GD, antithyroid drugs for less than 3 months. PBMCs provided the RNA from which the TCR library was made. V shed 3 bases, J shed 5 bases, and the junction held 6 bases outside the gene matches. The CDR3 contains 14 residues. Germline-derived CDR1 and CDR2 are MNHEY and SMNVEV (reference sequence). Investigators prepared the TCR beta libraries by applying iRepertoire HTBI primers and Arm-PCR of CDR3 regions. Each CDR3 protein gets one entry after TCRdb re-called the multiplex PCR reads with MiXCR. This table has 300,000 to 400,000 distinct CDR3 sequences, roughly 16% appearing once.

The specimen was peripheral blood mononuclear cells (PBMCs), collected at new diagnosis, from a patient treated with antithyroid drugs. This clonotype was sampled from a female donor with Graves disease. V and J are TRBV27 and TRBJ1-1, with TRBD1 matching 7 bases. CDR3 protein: CASSFLDRVTEAFF. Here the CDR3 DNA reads TGTGCCAGCAGTTTTCTAGACAGGGTTACTGAAGCTTTCTTT.